Below, 23 T cell receptor beta chains from the same sample are listed, as sequenced in a study of T-cell memory formation after mild COVID-19. TCRdb reanalysed the 5' RACE reads using MiXCR and keeps one entry per CDR3 protein. The sample lists around 150,000 distinct CDR3 sequences, 30% to 35% seen once, with more than 10% in the top ten. Sequenced: PBMCs or a T cell subset sorted from them (not recorded which). The receptors shown here come from an adult woman who had mild COVID-19 (a few samples of this study predate the infection). Cell type and time point are not known.

The chain has TRBV7-7 and TRBJ2-5; possibly TRBD1 or TRBD2 for D (6 bases each). Germline V gene sequence: CDR1 SSHAT, CDR2 FNYEAQ (reference sequence). Trimming left V 5 bases short and J 1 base short, with 14 bases between. The CDR3 is 15 residues long. CDR3 nucleotides: TGTGCCAGCAGCCCGGGGGCGGGGAGCCAAGAGACCCAGTACTTC. Translating it yields CASSPGAGSQETQYF.

The chain joins TRBV4-1 to TRBJ2-7; TRBD2 matches 12 bases. This CDR3 contains 17 residues. The germline V gene has CDR1 MGHRA and CDR2 YSYEKL. The J segment lost 2 bases and the V segment lost 4 bases, leaving 9 bases of the junction unmatched. The CDR3, as DNA: TGCGCCAGCAGCCCAAGACTAGCGGGGGTTCCCACCTACGAGCAGTACTTC. Protein: CASSPRLAGVPTYEQYF.

The CDR3 sequence: CASSPGGAGRTYAYEQYF. Here the CDR3 DNA reads TGCGCCAGCAGCCCAGGGGGCGCAGGGAGGACTTACGCCTACGAGCAGTACTTC. The genes are TRBV4-1 and TRBJ2-7; 8 nucleotides match TRBD1. The V gene's germline CDR1 is MGHRA and CDR2 YSYEKL. The CDR3 covers 18 residues. V was pared by 4 bases and J by 2 bases, with 16 bases of the junction left unmatched.

V is TRBV12-3 or TRBV12-4 and J is TRBJ2-2; 9 nucleotides align to TRBD2. The V and J ends lost 6 bases and 7 bases, in that order; junction bases with no gene match: 18. The CDR3 consists of 18 residues. The CDR3, as DNA: TGTGCCAGCAGCGCCCGAGCAGCGGGGGGCTCAATGGACGGGGAGCTGTTTTTT. It translates to CASSARAAGGSMDGELFF.

This clonotype was observed a few times. This rearrangement joins TRBV15 to TRBJ2-7; D may correspond to TRBD1 or TRBD2 (5 bases each). The CDR3 has 14 amino acids. V was pared by 5 bases and J by 3 bases, with 14 bases between. The germline V gene has CDR1 LNHNV and CDR2 YYDKDF (reference sequence). The CDR3 DNA follows: TGTGCCACCAGCGGCCGGGACGGAATCTACGAGCAGTACTTC. It is translated as CATSGRDGIYEQYF.

This clonotype was counted between two and nine times. This chain uses TRBV29-1 with TRBJ2-3; TRBD2 matches at 8 bases. Germline V gives CDR1 SQVTM, CDR2 ANQGSEA. The CDR3 loop spans 14 amino acids. The J segment lost 3 bases and the V segment lost 6 bases, leaving 8 bases of the junction unmatched. The CDR3 loop is CSVARGGMTDTQYF. The CDR3 DNA reads as TGCAGCGTCGCACGGGGGGGTATGACAGATACGCAGTATTTT.

This clonotype occurred a few times. The chain links TRBV2 to TRBJ1-1; D possibly corresponds to TRBD1 (6 bases). The CDR3 extends over 12 amino acids. Germline V CDR1 and CDR2: SNHLY, FYNNEI. V was pared by 7 bases and J by 5 bases, with 11 bases between. CDR3 region: CASKRRGTEAFF. CDR3 bases: TGTGCCAGCAAAAGGAGGGGGACTGAAGCTTTCTTT.

This rearrangement joins TRBV19 to TRBJ1-1, with no clear D. The CDR3 runs to 11 residues. V gave up 10 bases and J gave up 5 bases, with 11 bases separating them. CDR1 and CDR2 from the germline V gene are LNHDA and SQIVND (reference sequence). CDR3 protein: CATIRRTEAFF. DNA of the CDR3: TGTGCCACCATTAGGCGGACTGAAGCTTTCTTT.

This clonotype was picked up a small number of times. The genes are TRBV5-1 and TRBJ2-1; the match to TRBD2 covers 12 bases. V lost 3 bases, J lost 11 bases, and 6 bases stayed unmatched. CDR1 and CDR2 from the germline V gene are SGHRS and YFSETQ. The CDR3 is made up of 14 amino acids. The CDR3 protein is CASSWTSGAPQQFF. For the CDR3, the DNA is TGCGCCAGCAGCTGGACTAGCGGGGCCCCACAGCAGTTCTTC.

CDR3 bases: TGTGCCAGCAGTGAAGCTTGGGAGACTGAAGCTTTCTTT. Residues: CASSEAWETEAFF. This chain joins TRBV6-1 and TRBJ1-1; D gene uncertain. The CDR3 has 13 residues. Per germline, CDR1 MNHNS and CDR2 SASEGT. V was cut by 0 bases and J by 5 bases, with 7 bases left in between.

This clonotype has more than one count but fewer than ten. The DNA for the CDR3 is TGTGCCACCAGTGTCGGGGGGCTAGCGGGAAACAATGAGCAGTTCTTC. Protein sequence: CATSVGGLAGNNEQFF. The chain is built from TRBV24-1 and TRBJ2-1; 9 bases agree with TRBD2. Germline lookup yields CDR1 KGHDR and CDR2 SFDVKD. V lost 5 bases, J lost 5 bases, and 9 bases stayed unmatched. This CDR3 spans 16 amino acids.

This clonotype was observed a few times. The chain joins TRBV12-3 or TRBV12-4 to TRBJ1-5; 7 bases are shared with TRBD1. The CDR3 has 15 residues. V lost 4 bases to trimming and J lost 6 bases; unmatched junction nucleotides: 9. The CDR3 coding sequence is TGTGCCAGCAGTTCTATCCCAGGGGGGGGTCAGCCCCAGCATTTT. It is translated as CASSSIPGGGQPQHF.

This clonotype has just a few counts. J is TRBJ1-1 and V is TRBV5-1; the match to TRBD1 covers 8 bases. From germline, CDR1 is SGHRS and CDR2 YFSETQ. J lost 6 bases, V lost 4 bases, and 11 bases had no gene match. The CDR3 consists of 15 residues. CDR3 sequence (DNA): TGCGCCAGCAGCAATTTCGACAGGGGATTAGCTGAAGCTTTCTTT. Protein: CASSNFDRGLAEAFF. The full variable domain, with the rest looked up from reference TRBV5-1 and TRBJ1-1, is KAGVTQTPRYLIKTRGQQVTLSCSPISGHRSVSWYQQTPGQGLQFLFEYFSETQRNKGNFPGRFSGRQFSNSRSEMNVSTLELGDSALYLCASSNFDRGLAEAFFGQGTRLTVV.

This clonotype occurred many times. V usage is TRBV9 and J usage is TRBJ1-5; maybe TRBD1 (5 bases). The length of the CDR3 is 15 residues. The germline V and J ends were trimmed by 2 bases and 2 bases, with 11 bases remaining between them. CDR1 is SGDLS and CDR2 is YYNGEE in the germline V gene. Here the CDR3 reads CASSVGELGNQPQHF. The CDR3 coding sequence is TGTGCCAGCAGCGTGGGGGAATTGGGCAATCAGCCCCAGCATTTT.

CDR3 region: CASSELLRETQYF. In nucleotides, the CDR3 is TGTGCCAGCAGTGAACTGTTAAGAGAGACCCAGTACTTC. This chain uses TRBV2 with TRBJ2-5; D not certain. Germline-derived CDR1 and CDR2 are SNHLY and FYNNEI. The CDR3 spans 13 residues. Trimming pared 2 bases from V and 4 bases from J, leaving 8 bases between.

This clonotype was recorded a few times. The chain carries TRBV5-1 and TRBJ2-2, with D perhaps assigned TRBD1 or TRBD2 (5 bases each). CDR1 is SGHRS, CDR2 YFSETQ, per germline. This CDR3 has 17 amino acids. The germline V and J ends were trimmed by 1 base and 0 bases, with 13 bases remaining between them. The CDR3 sequence is CASSLPQTAANTGELFF. The CDR3 nucleotides are TGCGCCAGCAGCTTGCCCCAGACAGCGGCGAACACCGGGGAGCTGTTTTTT.

This clonotype was detected only a few times. V and J are TRBV20-1 and TRBJ2-7, with a weak D call TRBD1 (6 bases). There are 12 residues in the CDR3. Germline V gene lookup returns CDR1 DFQATT and CDR2 SNEGSKA (reference sequence). Between the trimmed V and J ends, which lost 6 bases and 0 bases, there was a span of 9 bases. CDR3 DNA: TGCAGTGCACAGACAGGCTCCTACGAGCAGTACTTC. It encodes CSAQTGSYEQYF.

The chain uses TRBV13 and TRBJ1-2; TRBD1 agrees at 7 bases. V was clipped by 4 bases and J by 3 bases; unmatched bases: 8. CDR3 length: 15 residues. Germline loops: CDR1 PRHDT, CDR2 FYEKMQ (reference sequence). The CDR3 spells CASSYRQGGDYGYTF. The CDR3, as DNA: TGTGCCAGCAGCTACAGACAGGGAGGTGACTATGGCTACACCTTC.

The gene calls are TRBV15 and TRBJ2-7, with 9 positions matching TRBD2. The CDR3 runs to 16 residues. Germline-derived CDR1 and CDR2 are LNHNV and YYDKDF (reference sequence). Trimming at V came to 5 bases and at J to 3 bases, leaving 11 bases not matched to a gene. This CDR3 reads CATSDVNSGSIYEQYF. CDR3 sequence (DNA): TGTGCCACCAGCGACGTTAATAGCGGGAGCATCTACGAGCAGTACTTC. The whole variable domain, remainder taken from reference TRBV15 and TRBJ2-7, is DAMVIQNPRYQVTQFGKPVTLSCSQTLNHNVMYWYQQKSSQAPKLLFHYYDKDFNNEADTPDNFQSRRPNTSFCFLDIRSPGLGDTAMYLCATSDVNSGSIYEQYFGPGTRLTVT.

The chain couples TRBV6-6 to TRBJ2-7; a weak D match, TRBD2 (5 bases). V was pared by 6 bases and J by 0 bases, with 12 bases between. Looked up from germline, CDR1 is MNHNY and CDR2 is SVGAGI (reference sequence). This CDR3 spans 14 amino acids. CDR3 loop: CASRLTGSSYEQYF. Written as DNA, the CDR3 is TGTGCCAGCAGACTGACGGGGTCCTCCTACGAGCAGTACTTC.

The rearrangement uses TRBV7-8 and TRBJ2-3, with 9 bases lining up with TRBD2. Germline V gene data show CDR1 as SGHVS and CDR2 as FQNEAQ. V was clipped by 7 bases and J by 0 bases; unmatched bases: 5. This CDR3 region has 15 residues. Written as DNA, the CDR3 is TGTGCCAGCAAGAGACTAGCGGAAAGCACAGATACGCAGTATTTT. Its protein is CASKRLAESTDTQYF.

The chain joins TRBV29-1 to TRBJ2-7; D call uncertain. V shed 4 bases and J shed 2 bases, with 6 bases lying between them. Germline V lookup: CDR1 SQVTM, CDR2 ANQGSEA. The CDR3 sequence is 11 residues long. The CDR3 nucleotides read TGCAGCGTTGTAGGAACCTACGAGCAGTACTTC. This sequence encodes CSVVGTYEQYF.

This clonotype was seen more than once but under ten times. V gene TRBV18 combines with J gene TRBJ2-3; TRBD2 matches 9 bases. Losses at the gene ends were 3 bases for V and 3 bases for J; bases not matched to a gene: 13. CDR1 is KGHSH and CDR2 is LQKENI in the germline V gene. CDR3 length equals 18 residues. CDR3 coding DNA: TGTGCCAGCTCACCGACCCCTACTCTAGCGGGACAGACAGATACGCAGTATTTT. The encoded protein is CASSPTPTLAGQTDTQYF.